The 21 T cell receptor beta chains below come from one sample, sequenced in a study of blood T cell repertoires in COVID-19. Sequencing was performed with immunoSEQ multiplex PCR; in TCRdb, only in-frame clones are kept and a portion is missing. The sample yields more than 150,000 clones, roughly 84% seen once. The sequencing sample was made of peripheral blood. These receptors were taken from a young man with active or convalescent COVID-19.

The chain links TRBV24-1 to TRBJ2-5; D may be TRBD1 (6 bases). CDR1 and CDR2 from the germline V gene are KGHDR and SFDVKD. Trimming took 9 bases from V and 4 from J, leaving 11 bases between them. The CDR3 totals 12 residues. The CDR3: CATSARGETQYF. Here the CDR3 DNA reads TGTGCCACCTCGGCCAGGGGAGAGACCCAGTACTTC.

This sequence joins TRBV11-2 and TRBJ2-7; perhaps TRBD2 as D (5 bases). The V and J ends lost 0 bases and 2 bases respectively, with 11 bases between them. In germline, CDR1 is SGHAT, CDR2 FQNNGV. The CDR3 has 15 amino acids. For the CDR3, the DNA is TGTGCCAGCAGCTTAGAAGCAGGACTGGCCTACGAGCAGTACTTC. Translation: CASSLEAGLAYEQYF.

V usage is TRBV30 and J usage is TRBJ2-1, with 10 bases aligning to TRBD2. Germline V gene data show CDR1 as GTSNPN and CDR2 as SVGIG (reference sequence). Trimming cost V 0 bases and J 2 bases; bases outside gene matches: 4. This CDR3 has 16 amino acids. The CDR3 DNA is TGTGCCTGGAGTGTCGCTAGCGGGAGTACCTACAATGAGCAGTTCTTC. It codes for CAWSVASGSTYNEQFF. Drawing the rest from reference TRBV30 and TRBJ2-1, the complete variable domain is SQTIHQWPATLVQPVGSPLSLECTVEGTSNPNLYWYRQAAGRGLQLLFYSVGIGQISSEVPQNLSASRPQDRQFILSSKKLLLSDSGFYLCAWSVASGSTYNEQFFGPGTRLTVL.

The chain recombines TRBV19 with TRBJ2-5; possible D gene TRBD2, 6 bases. Germline V gives CDR1 LNHDA, CDR2 SQIVND (reference sequence). V lost 5 bases and J 5 bases, leaving 12 bases between the germline ends. This CDR3 has 13 residues. CDR3 coding DNA: TGTGCCAGTAGTCAGACTAGTGGTGAGACCCAGTACTTC. Its translation is CASSQTSGETQYF.

V usage is TRBV25-1 and J usage is TRBJ1-5; D unclear. The CDR3 spans 13 residues. Germline lookup yields CDR1 MGHDK and CDR2 SYGVNS. V dropped 8 bases and J dropped 1 base, with 9 bases sitting between them. CDR3 in amino acids: CASSGESNQPQHF. CDR3 DNA sequence: TGTGCCAGCTCCGGGGAAAGCAATCAGCCCCAGCATTTT.

This clone was observed a few times. The chain recombines TRBV19 with TRBJ2-3; 12 positions agree with TRBD2. CDR3 length equals 15 residues. The J segment lost 9 bases and the V segment lost 0 bases, leaving 4 bases of the junction unmatched. Germline assignment: CDR1 LNHDA and CDR2 SQIVND (reference sequence). The CDR3 sequence is CASSIETSGGDTQYF. The CDR3 nucleotides read TGTGCCAGTAGTATAGAGACTAGCGGGGGTGACACGCAGTATTTT.

This chain uses TRBV4-1 with TRBJ2-7, with D perhaps TRBD1 (6 bases). V gave up 3 bases and J gave up 2 bases, with 14 bases separating them. Germline V CDR1 and CDR2: MGHRA, YSYEKL. There are 15 residues in the CDR3. The CDR3 DNA is TGCGCCAGCAGCCATGAAGGGGGATCGGCCTACGAGCAGTACTTC. Protein product: CASSHEGGSAYEQYF.

The chain links TRBV28 to TRBJ2-1, with no clear D. Germline V gene data show CDR1 as MDHEN and CDR2 as SYDVKM. This CDR3 has 12 amino acids. Between the trimmed V and J ends, which lost 2 bases and 10 bases, there was a span of 9 bases. The CDR3 sequence is CASSLAKLEQFF. CDR3 bases: TGTGCCAGCAGTTTAGCTAAACTAGAGCAGTTCTTC.

The chain links TRBV5-1 to TRBJ2-1, with 9 bases matching TRBD1. J gave up 9 bases and V 2 bases, and 9 bases lay outside the gene matches. The germline V gene encodes CDR1 SGHRS and CDR2 YFSETQ. This CDR3 has 15 residues. CDR3 amino acids: CASSLGTGFRSEQFF. The DNA of the CDR3 is TGCGCCAGCAGCTTAGGGACAGGGTTTCGGAGTGAGCAGTTCTTC.

This rearrangement joins TRBV28 to TRBJ1-1; D perhaps matches TRBD1 (5 bases). The CDR3 runs to 13 residues. The ends were cut back, 6 bases at V and 2 bases at J, with 10 bases in the middle. Germline values: CDR1 MDHEN, CDR2 SYDVKM. CDR3 DNA: TGTGCCAGCAGGCGTGACAGTAACACTGAAGCTTTCTTT. It encodes CASRRDSNTEAFF.

The chain couples TRBV7-2 to TRBJ2-6, with D maybe TRBD1 (5 bases). The CDR3 has 19 amino acids. The V and J ends lost 5 bases and 2 bases respectively, with 22 bases between them. CDR1 and CDR2 (germline): SGHTA, FQGNSA. Here the CDR3 reads CASSPRQIPDRPGANVLTF. DNA for the CDR3: TGTGCCAGCAGCCCACGACAGATCCCGGATCGTCCTGGGGCCAACGTCCTGACTTTC.

A single count supports this clone. The J gene is TRBJ2-1, the V gene TRBV25-1; D uncertain. The V gene's germline CDR1 is MGHDK and CDR2 SYGVNS. The V gene lost 3 bases and the J gene lost 9 bases, with 6 bases spanning the gap. This CDR3 region has 11 residues. The DNA for the CDR3 is TGTGCCAGCAGTGAGTATAGTGAGCAGTTCTTC. Its protein product is CASSEYSEQFF.

The V gene is TRBV19, the J gene TRBJ1-5; a weak D match, TRBD1 (5 bases). Between the trimmed V and J ends, which lost 5 bases and 4 bases, there was a span of 12 bases. The germline gives CDR1 LNHDA, CDR2 SQIVND (reference sequence). The CDR3 totals 14 residues. CDR3 bases: TGTGCCAGTAGTCCCACCAACAGGAATCAGCCCCAGCATTTT. It is translated as CASSPTNRNQPQHF.

The chain uses TRBV7-9 and TRBJ1-3; 9 bases fit TRBD1. The V and J ends lost 3 bases and 3 bases, in that order; junction bases with no gene match: 9. The CDR3 totals 17 residues. The germline gives CDR1 SEHNR, CDR2 FQNEAQ (reference sequence). The CDR3 bases are TGTGCCAGCAGCTTCAATGTGGACAGGGGTGGTGGAAACACCATATATTTT. It yields the protein CASSFNVDRGGGNTIYF.

This clone appeared a single time. The V and J genes are TRBV4-3 and TRBJ1-5; no reliable D call. Per germline, CDR1 LGHNA and CDR2 YSLEER. The CDR3 contains 15 residues. V lost 3 bases and J lost 4, with 13 bases in between. The CDR3 sequence: CASSQGFPRNQPQHF. The DNA of the CDR3 is TGCGCCAGCAGCCAGGGCTTCCCTCGGAATCAGCCCCAGCATTTT.

The gene calls are TRBV15 and TRBJ2-3; TRBD2 matches 9 bases. This CDR3 has 13 amino acids. Germline V gives CDR1 LNHNV, CDR2 YYDKDF (reference sequence). V lost 8 bases and J lost 4; bases outside the gene matches: 4. CDR3 region: CATGAGGSDTQYF. CDR3 coding DNA: TGTGCCACCGGAGCGGGGGGTTCAGATACGCAGTATTTT. The entire variable domain, with the rest obtained from reference TRBV15 and TRBJ2-3, is as follows: DAMVIQNPRYQVTQFGKPVTLSCSQTLNHNVMYWYQQKSSQAPKLLFHYYDKDFNNEADTPDNFQSRRPNTSFCFLDIRSPGLGDTAMYLCATGAGGSDTQYFGPGTRLTVL.

The chain recombines TRBV2 with TRBJ2-5; 7 positions match TRBD1. The V and J ends lost 6 bases and 4 bases, in that order; junction bases with no gene match: 11. The length of the CDR3 is 15 residues. Germline V gives CDR1 SNHLY, CDR2 FYNNEI. The CDR3 DNA follows: TGTGCCAGCAGAGCCCTGGACAGGATGATAGAGACCCAGTACTTC. It encodes CASRALDRMIETQYF.

The gene calls are TRBV19 and TRBJ2-3; the D gene is possibly TRBD1 (5 bases). The germline V and J ends were trimmed by 3 bases and 2 bases, with 15 bases remaining between them. The CDR3 consists of 16 residues. Per germline, CDR1 LNHDA and CDR2 SQIVND (reference sequence). CDR3 protein: CASSILQTANTDTQYF. The CDR3 bases are TGTGCCAGTAGTATCTTACAGACAGCCAACACAGATACGCAGTATTTT.

V is TRBV6-5 and J is TRBJ2-3; 8 bases fit TRBD2. Germline loops: CDR1 MNHEY, CDR2 SVGAGI. V lost 1 base and J lost 4; bases outside the gene matches: 4. The CDR3 loop spans 15 amino acids. The CDR3 sequence: CASSYLRGVSDTQYF. The CDR3 nucleotides read TGTGCCAGCAGTTACTTGCGGGGGGTTTCAGATACGCAGTATTTT.

The chain carries TRBV7-2 and TRBJ2-3, with 11 bases matching TRBD2. Germline-derived CDR1 and CDR2 are SGHTA and FQGNSA. The ends lost 5 bases at V and 5 bases at J; junction bases unmatched: 9. The CDR3 is 16 residues long. CDR3 loop: CASSPPTSGEGDTQYF. DNA of the CDR3: TGTGCCAGCAGCCCACCGACTAGCGGGGAGGGAGATACGCAGTATTTT.

This rearrangement joins TRBV28 to TRBJ1-5, with D perhaps matching TRBD1 (6 bases). Germline-derived CDR1 and CDR2 are MDHEN and SYDVKM. V lost 1 base and J 3 bases, leaving 19 bases between the germline ends. This CDR3 has 18 residues. CDR3 bases: TGTGCCAGCAGTTTATATCGGTATGACCAGGGGAACAATCAGCCCCAGCATTTT. The encoded protein is CASSLYRYDQGNNQPQHF.